This TCR beta chain was found in a study of CD8 T cells in ankylosing spondylitis. TCRdb reanalysed the 5' RACE reads using MiXCR and keeps one entry per CDR3 protein. The data show 150,000 to 200,000 distinct CDR3 sequences, with 10% to 15% seen just once and approximately 10% held by the top ten. This clonotype was observed a few times. As yet, its antigen is unknown. CDR1 DFQATT and CDR2 SNEGSKA come from the germline V gene (reference sequence). J lost 7 bases, V lost 3 bases, and 12 bases had no gene match. The CDR3 has 15 amino acids. Points from the study as a whole: Ankylosing spondylitis blood appeared to carry a characteristic TCR beta motif of several highly homologous variants. Earlier reports found some motif variants in synovial fluid and blood in reactive arthritis.

What was sequenced was blood, either unsorted or a sorted T cell fraction (not recorded which). V and J are TRBV20-1 and TRBJ2-1; the match to TRBD1 covers 7 bases. The sequence was collected from a female donor with ankylosing spondylitis or in good health (not recorded which). CDR3 protein: CSARTNRGAANEQFF. CDR3 in DNA: TGCAGTGCTAGGACGAACAGGGGAGCGGCAAATGAGCAGTTCTTC.